This T cell receptor beta chain is from a study of T cell responses to AZD1222 COVID-19 vaccine. Pooled samples include second doses given at about 4 or 12 weeks. On this clone itself: No antigen is known for it.

The study, taken as a whole, reports: After the peak T cell response, and only then, were repertoires sampled. The CD4 TCRs associated with vaccination extended across spike and predominated at 160-218 and 743-854. Unmutated variant regions are reportedly the target of nearly half of TCRs that are spike-specific.

The assay was immunoSEQ multiplex PCR, and TCRdb's table has in-frame clones only and misses some. The data contain 90,000 to 120,000 clones, about 90% of them singletons. The V gene lost 8 bases and the J gene lost 2 bases, with 12 bases spanning the gap. The CDR3 length is 13 residues. The germline gives CDR1 WSHSY, CDR2 SAAADI. The rearrangement links TRBV10-2 to TRBJ1-1; D is ambiguous. The receptor's source is an adult who received the AZD1222 COVID-19 vaccine. Source: peripheral blood, taken 28 days after the second AZD1222 dose. In DNA, the CDR3 is TGCGCCAGCTTTGCCCATGGTAACACTGAAGCTTTCTTT. Translated, it gives CASFAHGNTEAFF.